Each of the 10 T cell receptor beta chains below was sequenced from the same sample in a study of CD8 T cells in Susac syndrome. With random hexamers, reverse transcription was performed on about 0.5 to 1 ug of RNA. TCRdb itself ran the immunoSEQ multiplex PCR reads through MiXCR, one entry per CDR3 protein. Altogether about 140,000 distinct CDR3 sequences are present, 85% to 95% being singletons, with the ten largest covering approximately 0.11%. Sequencing used CD4+ T cells from PBMCs. The receptor set was obtained from a human donor with multiple sclerosis.

The chain recombines TRBV29-1 with TRBJ2-5, with D maybe TRBD2 (7 bases). Trimming removed 8 bases at V and 5 bases at J, with 18 bases between. The length of the CDR3 is 13 residues. Germline values: CDR1 SQVTM, CDR2 ANQGSEA. The CDR3 sequence: CSLTGGAVETQYF. CDR3 nucleotide sequence: TGCAGCCTCACGGGGGGCGCGGTGGAGACCCAGTACTTC.

V usage is TRBV30 and J usage is TRBJ1-1, with 7 bases fitting TRBD1. Trimming at V came to 4 bases and at J to 4 bases, leaving 6 bases not matched to a gene. The CDR3 totals 13 residues. Germline assignment: CDR1 GTSNPN and CDR2 SVGIG (reference sequence). CDR3 in DNA: TGTGCCTGGAATTCTCAGGGGGGCACTGAAGCTTTCTTT. It codes for CAWNSQGGTEAFF.

The chain combines TRBV5-1 with TRBJ2-1; 8 positions agree with TRBD1. CDR1 SGHRS and CDR2 YFSETQ come from the germline V gene. The CDR3 consists of 14 residues. Losses at the gene ends were 1 base for V and 10 bases for J; bases not matched to a gene: 7. CDR3 sequence reads: CASSLSQGAGEQFF. The CDR3, as DNA: TGCGCCAGCAGCTTGTCGCAGGGGGCGGGGGAGCAGTTCTTC.

V is TRBV12-3 or TRBV12-4 and J is TRBJ1-2, with D possibly TRBD1 on 5 matching bases. V lost 7 bases and J lost 5, with 20 bases in between. The CDR3 totals 15 residues. Here the CDR3 DNA reads TGTGCCAGCACCCCTTCGGGGGAACGGGTTTATGGCTACACCTTC. Translation gives CASTPSGERVYGYTF.

As regards this clonotype: Compared with germline, one end of the junction differs, possibly owing to a read error. CDR3 coding DNA: TGTGCCAGCAGCCTAGCGATTGAGCAGTTCTTC. Translating gives CASSLAIEQFF. This chain links TRBV7-2 with TRBJ2-1; D might be TRBD2 (6 bases). CDR3 length equals 11 residues. Germline V gene lookup returns CDR1 SGHTA and CDR2 FQGNSA.

This rearrangement joins TRBV29-1 to TRBJ2-7, with no clear D. The CDR3 covers 13 residues. V lost 4 bases, J lost 1 base, and 11 bases lay in between. Germline V CDR1 and CDR2: SQVTM, ANQGSEA. The CDR3 is CSVGISSSYEQYF. CDR3 nucleotide sequence: TGCAGCGTTGGCATATCTTCTTCCTACGAGCAGTACTTC.

This clonotype was detected only once. The CDR3 nucleotides read TGCAGTGCTTTGGATGCTTTGCGTGGCTACACCTTC. This gives the protein CSALDALRGYTF. V and J are TRBV20-1 and TRBJ1-2; D unresolved. The V end lost 5 bases, the J end lost 7 bases, and 14 bases lay between the germline ends. Germline V CDR1 and CDR2: DFQATT, SNEGSKA (reference sequence). The CDR3 extends over 12 amino acids.

The V and J genes are TRBV27 and TRBJ2-7; D is ambiguous. Per the germline V gene, CDR1 is MNHEY and CDR2 is SMNVEV (reference sequence). This CDR3 is built from 14 residues. V was shortened by 4 bases and J by 2 bases, with 12 bases between the two germline ends. The CDR3 here is CASSSTFPTYEQYF. DNA of the CDR3: TGTGCCAGCAGTTCAACGTTCCCAACCTACGAGCAGTACTTC.

The chain links TRBV12-3 or TRBV12-4 to TRBJ2-1; 10 bases line up with TRBD2. The CDR3 is 15 amino acids. J gave up 8 bases and V 5 bases, and 9 bases lay outside the gene matches. The CDR3 here is CASSLSSGRWDEQFF. CDR3 DNA: TGTGCCAGCAGTCTCTCTAGCGGGAGATGGGATGAGCAGTTCTTC.

In its sample, this clonotype was seen once. The V call is TRBV20-1, the J call TRBJ2-5, with a tentative D call TRBD1 (6 bases). With 8 bases removed from V and 5 bases from J, the gap between germline ends came to 15 bases. The CDR3 has 12 residues. Germline loops: CDR1 DFQATT, CDR2 SNEGSKA (reference sequence). CDR3 sequence (DNA): TGCAGTCCGTCACAGGGTTCGGAGACCCAGTACTTC. It encodes CSPSQGSETQYF.